What follows are 15 T cell receptor beta chains derived from one specimen sequenced in a study of cytomegalovirus exposure and HLA in healthy donors. Only in-frame clones appear in the TCRdb table, and some are missing; sequencing was by immunoSEQ multiplex PCR. The sample has 75,000 to 95,000 clones; roughly 96% are singletons. Input material: PBMCs. These receptors all come from a young man in good health and CMV-seronegative.

The chain joins TRBV4-3 to TRBJ2-2; 12 bases line up with TRBD2. From germline, CDR1 is LGHNA and CDR2 YSLEER. This CDR3 has 18 residues. The V gene end was trimmed by 2 bases and the J gene end by 6 bases; junction bases not matched to a gene: 10. The CDR3, as DNA: TGCGCCAGCAGCCAACTAAGACTAGCGGGAGTTTTGGCCGGGGAGCTGTTTTTT. It specifies CASSQLRLAGVLAGELFF.

The chain employs TRBV5-4 and TRBJ2-1; 8 positions match TRBD1. CDR3 size: 15 residues. V lost 3 bases to trimming and J lost 8 bases; unmatched junction nucleotides: 10. Per the germline V gene, CDR1 is SGHNT and CDR2 is YYREEE (reference sequence). The CDR3, as DNA: TGTGCCAGCAGCTCTTCAGGGGGCATGATCGATGAGCAGTTCTTC. The encoded protein is CASSSSGGMIDEQFF. Combining the CDR3 with reference TRBV5-4 and TRBJ2-1 gives the whole variable domain ETGVTQSPTHLIKTRGQQVTLRCSSQSGHNTVSWYQQALGQGPQFIFQYYREEENGRGNFPPRFSGLQFPNYSSELNVNALELDDSALYLCASSSSGGMIDEQFFGPGTRLTVL.

This chain joins TRBV28 and TRBJ2-7; a possible D gene is TRBD1 (5 bases). The CDR3 consists of 16 residues. Germline CDR1 reads MDHEN; CDR2 reads SYDVKM. V lost 5 bases and J 1 base, leaving 18 bases between the germline ends. CDR3 coding DNA: TGTGCCAGCAGTCCAAACCAGGGTAGTGCGTCCTACGAGCAGTACTTC. Encoded protein: CASSPNQGSASYEQYF.

The chain joins TRBV28 to TRBJ2-7, with 7 bases aligning to TRBD1. The junction had 9 bases not matched to a gene; V was cut back by 4 bases and J by 3 bases. Germline loops: CDR1 MDHEN, CDR2 SYDVKM. The CDR3 has 15 residues. This CDR3 is CASSSGQKTGYEQYF. The CDR3 DNA follows: TGTGCCAGCAGTTCGGGACAGAAAACGGGCTACGAGCAGTACTTC.

The chain links TRBV7-3 to TRBJ2-1; 7 nucleotides line up with TRBD2. The CDR3 totals 16 residues. The V gene's germline CDR1 is SGHTA and CDR2 FQGTGA. After removal of 5 bases from V and 4 bases from J, the junction contained 11 bases not matched to a gene. CDR3 in amino acids: CASSPTGGSGYNEQFF. The CDR3 nucleotides read TGTGCCAGCAGCCCCACGGGGGGTTCGGGATACAATGAGCAGTTCTTC.

V and J are TRBV7-9 and TRBJ1-1; D is possibly TRBD1 (6 bases). Trimming took off 3 bases at V and 3 bases at J, with 8 bases between the two ends. Germline CDR1 reads SEHNR; CDR2 reads FQNEAQ (reference sequence). This CDR3 spans 13 amino acids. The CDR3 protein is CASSLGGHTEAFF. CDR3 DNA sequence: TGTGCCAGCAGCTTGGGGGGGCACACTGAAGCTTTCTTT. Looking up the rest from reference TRBV7-9 and TRBJ1-1 gives the full variable domain: DTGVSQNPRHKITKRGQNVTFRCDPISEHNRLYWYRQTLGQGPEFLTYFQNEAQLEKSRLLSDRFSAERPKGSFSTLEIQRTEQGDSAMYLCASSLGGHTEAFFGQGTRLTVV.

CDR3 region: CASSPTGVTGPHNEQFF. CDR3 sequence (DNA): TGTGCCAGCAGTCCGACGGGAGTAACGGGGCCACACAATGAGCAGTTCTTC. This chain links TRBV5-4 with TRBJ2-1; D perhaps matches TRBD2 (6 bases). Trimming pared 5 bases from V and 5 bases from J, leaving 23 bases between. The CDR3 contains 17 residues. Germline CDR1 SGHNT, CDR2 YYREEE (reference sequence). Variable domain in full (rest from reference TRBV5-4 and TRBJ2-1): ETGVTQSPTHLIKTRGQQVTLRCSSQSGHNTVSWYQQALGQGPQFIFQYYREEENGRGNFPPRFSGLQFPNYSSELNVNALELDDSALYLCASSPTGVTGPHNEQFFGPGTRLTVL.

The V gene is TRBV19, the J gene TRBJ2-1; no reliable D call. Trimming left V 3 bases short and J 5 bases short, with 2 bases between. Per the germline V gene, CDR1 is LNHDA and CDR2 is SQIVND (reference sequence). The CDR3 covers 11 residues. In nucleotides, the CDR3 is TGTGCCAGTAGTATCGACAATGAGCAGTTCTTC. As protein: CASSIDNEQFF.

This sequence joins TRBV18 and TRBJ1-1; D is unclear. V lost 1 base, J lost 1 base, and 10 bases lay in between. Germline V gives CDR1 KGHSH, CDR2 LQKENI. This CDR3 is built from 15 residues. The chain's CDR3 is CASSPRSQTNTEAFF. The CDR3 DNA follows: TGTGCCAGCTCACCACGGTCACAGACGAACACTGAAGCTTTCTTT.

This chain uses TRBV30 with TRBJ2-3; D may be TRBD2 (7 bases). The V end lost 0 bases, the J end lost 0 bases, and 19 bases lay between the germline ends. Germline values: CDR1 GTSNPN, CDR2 SVGIG (reference sequence). The CDR3 is 18 residues long. CDR3 nucleotides: TGTGCCTGGAGTGTACGGGGGGCCCACCGTGCTAGCACAGATACGCAGTATTTT. This gives the protein CAWSVRGAHRASTDTQYF.

The chain has TRBV5-8 and TRBJ1-1; weak D call: TRBD1 (6 bases). Germline CDR1 SGHTS, CDR2 YDEGEE. The V end was cut by 4 bases, the J end by 10 bases, with 11 bases between. The CDR3 sequence is 11 residues long. The CDR3 reads CASSPDRAAFF. CDR3 coding DNA: TGTGCCAGCAGCCCGGACAGAGCAGCTTTCTTT.

The rearrangement links TRBV28 to TRBJ2-7; TRBD2 matches at 14 bases. The CDR3 is made up of 15 amino acids. The germline V gene has CDR1 MDHEN and CDR2 SYDVKM. The ends lost 5 bases at V and 5 bases at J; junction bases unmatched: 5. CDR3 bases: TGTGCCAGCAGTCCCCAGGGACTAGCGGGAGACGAGCAGTACTTC. Translating gives CASSPQGLAGDEQYF. The entire variable domain, with the rest obtained from reference TRBV28 and TRBJ2-7, is as follows: DVKVTQSSRYLVKRTGEKVFLECVQDMDHENMFWYRQDPGLGLRLIYFSYDVKMKEKGDIPEGYSVSREKKERFSLILESASTNQTSMYLCASSPQGLAGDEQYFGPGTRLTVT.

The V call is TRBV27, the J call TRBJ2-7, with D perhaps matching TRBD1 (7 bases). V was shortened by 6 bases and J by 6 bases, with 15 bases between the two germline ends. Germline CDR1 reads MNHEY; CDR2 reads SMNVEV (reference sequence). The CDR3 runs 13 residues. CDR3 loop: CASRPGGGGEQYF. In DNA, the CDR3 is TGTGCCAGCAGGCCCGGAGGGGGCGGCGAGCAGTACTTC.

The chain has TRBV27 and TRBJ2-1; D call uncertain. This CDR3 is 15 amino acids long. The germline V gene has CDR1 MNHEY and CDR2 SMNVEV (reference sequence). Trimming removed 5 bases from V and 2 bases from J, with 13 bases in between. The CDR3 protein is CASSLHLNPYNEQFF. The CDR3 region has the DNA TGTGCCAGCAGTCTCCACCTAAATCCCTACAATGAGCAGTTCTTC.

The rearrangement uses TRBV27 and TRBJ1-5; tentatively, D is TRBD1 (6 bases). V gave up 6 bases and J gave up 0 bases, with 9 bases separating them. The V gene's germline CDR1 is MNHEY and CDR2 SMNVEV (reference sequence). There are 14 residues in the CDR3. This chain's CDR3 is CASSRTVSNQPQHF. DNA for the CDR3: TGTGCCAGCAGCAGGACAGTTAGCAATCAGCCCCAGCATTTT.